Reported below is one T cell receptor beta chain. It lacks a known antigen. No per-base quality is available; no much larger clone lies one base away. Library preparation was by the immunoSEQ multiplex PCR assay. The multiplex PCR relied on a mix of 60 forward primers for TCR Vbeta segments and 13 reverse primers for TCR Jbeta segments. Amplification of the CDR3 region of rearranged TCR beta genes was performed with a multiplex PCR assay on genomic DNA. The Illumina HiSeq System was used to sequence the amplified TCR beta libraries as 87-base-pair reads. Concerning the study's data processing: In a later analysis, tens of millions of unique TCR beta chains were counted across the 500 to 850 repertoires, and about 10 million of these chains were shared by at least two donors. To remove PCR and sequencing errors, raw reads were error-corrected and collapsed into unique sequences using a nearest-neighbor algorithm that merged closely related sequences. V, D and J gene segments were assigned by aligning CDR3 sequences to IMGT reference sequences. Each retained sequence needed at least a six-nucleotide match to both a V gene segment and a J gene segment. Rearrangements were called productive when the CDR3 lacked stop codons and stayed in frame with V and J; all others were non-productive. Following IMGT convention, CDR3 was defined as the stretch from the second conserved V-encoded cysteine to the conserved J-encoded phenylalanine. The earlier analysis of 550 to 650 of the donors excluded any sequence lacking an unambiguous match to a single V gene segment. In an earlier analysis of 587 of the donors, V segments were called functional above 56.7% productive rearrangements and were called segregating when the between-donor standard deviation exceeded 5%. A statistical classification framework was developed to diagnose cytomegalovirus status using the catalog of TCR beta chain sequences. V and J gene assignment, in a later analysis, came from comparing TCR nucleotide sequences with IMGT/GENE-DB human TR gene sequences. A later analysis assigned CDR3 sequences and most-parsimonious VDJ recombination scenarios with the TCRdist pipeline. In a later analysis, each TCR beta chain was defined by its CDR3 amino acid sequence together with its V-gene family, and reads without a unique V-gene family were excluded. A later analysis removed several hundred highly shared, low-generation-probability nucleotide sequences to deal with suspected cross-contamination and a sequencing artifact. In a later analysis, a clonal expansion index for each public chain was calculated from normalized within-repertoire ranks of inferred template counts. In a later analysis, generation probabilities were computed with a VDJ recombination model fitted to out-of-frame rearrangements, and the resulting probabilities were checked against IGoR. A later analysis scored TCR-TCR, TCR-HLA and TCR-CMV co-occurrence with hypergeometric tests, applying a repertoire-size bias correction to TCR pairs. A later analysis estimated false discovery rates by permuting HLA or CMV assignments 20 times. In a later analysis, co-occurring TCRs were grouped using DBSCAN, with TCRdist sequence similarity added in when clustering inside HLA-allele-positive subsets. Repertoires with fewer than 30,000 or more than 120,000 public chains were left out of co-occurrence clustering, as were about 5 repertoires with anomalous nucleotide sharing. TCRdb stores this immuneACCESS table with in-frame sequences only. Part of the clones is absent; in the studies checked, under half of the shortfall reflects unresolved V genes, and no reason is known for the rest. V and J calls and clone size are given by that table; D and trimming were obtained from the DNA. In all, the sample holds more than 95,000 clones, and around 82% of those were seen once. Together, the top ten hold 11% of the sample.

In total, roughly 670 healthy bone marrow donors made up the cohort. At the time of sampling, every cohort member was nominally healthy, though immune exposures that went unrecorded were likely present. The donor was CMV seropositive and belonged to the group of 250 to 300 seropositive cohort members. A peripheral blood sample was collected from each donor, and TCR beta sequencing was performed on peripheral blood mononuclear cells. Genomic DNA extraction from the blood cell samples was performed with the Qiagen DNeasy Blood Extraction Kit. This sample was taken from a study of cytomegalovirus exposure and HLA in healthy donors (dated 2017 in TCRdb). A note on the overall study: An earlier analysis of some 600 of the donors reported 276 Gb of sequence data and about 120 million unique TCR beta sequences obtained from around 170 million T cells. Typing coverage varied by locus: about 620-640 donors for A, B, C, DRB1 and DQB1; approximately 520 for DQA1; more than 600 for DPA1; roughly 450 for DPB1. A later genetic analysis took genome-wide SNP genotypes for about three fifths of the 666 donors and used that subset as a discovery cohort. In addition to the first cohort of 666 subjects, a separate validation cohort of 120 different subjects was used. In a later analysis, previously published TCR beta repertoires from about 640 donors were re-analyzed and high-resolution HLA genotyping was added so that TCR occurrence patterns could be studied. Roughly 300 gigabases of sequencing data and roughly 90 million unique TCR sequences were included in an early release covering about 700 HLA-typed donors. The T cell repertoires of around 730 subjects were profiled by immunosequencing and related to cytomegalovirus serostatus. An earlier analysis of roughly 580 of the donors used high-throughput TCR beta sequencing to judge whether each TCR beta V gene segment behaved as functional or pseudogenic. About 5 DR-DQ haplotypes were handled as single units for association and clustering, since linkage in the cohort was strong. To predict cytomegalovirus infection status, the study combined high-throughput TCR immunosequencing, statistical association of individual TCRs with disease status, and machine learning. The aim of the study was to test whether cataloging public T cell receptors could identify signatures of past pathogen exposure. HLA typing included class I and class II loci at four-digit resolution. Donor age, sex, ethnicity and CMV serostatus were collected together with the repertoire data. Rather than using new phenotypic data, the later analysis identified candidate immune exposures from TCR beta sequences and from how often those sequences occurred across donors. Every discovery cohort repertoire had been produced on one sequencing platform. Among 398 genotyped donors of the cohort, an average of roughly 240,000 unique TCR beta nucleotide sequences were sequenced per donor, roughly 20% of them non-productive. Of the approximately 400 genotyped donors, approximately 81% were placed in the genetic ancestry cluster associated with self-reported Caucasian donors. The full study reports these points: This cohort had only TCR beta chains sequenced, and the lack of alpha or paired-chain data limited which features could be detected. Because HLA typing was unavailable for some donors at each locus, only the typed subset was used in association tests. Linkage disequilibrium might explain the correlated functional status among segregating V segments, but an unknown experimental factor could not be ruled out. In a later genetic analysis, a missense DCLRE1C variant was associated with V-gene and J-gene trimming of TCR beta chains, and the association was replicated in an independent cohort. Because counts were too low, more than 15 rarely observed V segments, including chromosome 9 orphons, were excluded from the earlier analysis of 587 of the donors. Most TCR sequences were seen in very few donors, while some public TCRs were found in many individuals. A few of the identified cytomegalovirus-associated TCR beta chains were confirmed in vitro to be specific for cytomegalovirus antigens. Several of the top co-occurrence clusters appeared to be linked to parvovirus B19, influenza, CMV and Epstein-Barr virus, according to a later analysis. In a later analysis, the rate of TCR association differed among HLA loci, with DRB1 alleles having the most associated TCRs and HLA-C alleles having the fewest. According to a later genetic analysis, donors in an Asian-associated ancestry cluster had fewer N-insertions in productive TCRs than the approximately 650-donor mean. In an earlier analysis of some 640 of the donors, most TCR beta V segments were observed in productive rearrangements about 87% or about 30% of the time, broadly matching IMGT annotations. When HLA alleles, especially DR and DQ, strongly co-occurred, TCR associations were difficult to assign to individual alleles. According to a later analysis, most CMV-associated TCR beta chains appeared to be HLA-restricted, and the HLA associations seemed to be driven largely by CMV exposure. Roughly uniform sequencing depth across donors was assumed in presence/absence analyses, although this assumption may not hold. A group of highly shared sequence variants was considered likely to be a technical artifact of the sequencing pipeline. A total of 150 to 200 TCR beta chains were listed by the study as associated with cytomegalovirus. For the cohort, immune exposure information was limited to CMV serostatus. It was suggested by the authors that the approach could potentially be generalized to other disease states and immunological phenotypes. Compared with equally common non-associated chains, HLA-associated TCR beta chains in a later analysis were more clonally expanded and had lower generation probabilities. A further reported finding was that TCR beta sequences accurately predicted the HLA-A and HLA-B alleles for most subjects in the first cohort. Some IMGT-functional V segments, including TRBV6-2 and TRBV6-3, could not be told apart with the 87-base-pair reads, so those segments were excluded. Cytomegalovirus status was reported to be diagnosed by the classifier with high specificity and sensitivity in both the original and validation cohorts. In a later analysis, some 18,000 TCR beta sequences were associated with specific HLA alleles at a false discovery rate of 0.05.

The CDR3 contains 14 residues, cysteine and phenylalanine counted. The CDR3 DNA has 42 bases and is translated from base 1. The junction shows trimming of 6 bases on V and 3 bases on J, and the gene matches do not reach 9 bases of it. The germline V gene supplies CDR1 SQVTM and CDR2 ANQGSEA. The sequence was obtained from a man aged 25 to 40 in good health and CMV-seropositive. Recombination linked TRBV29-1 to TRBJ2-5; the central 8 bases match TRBD2. Sequencing was carried out using PBMCs. The CDR3 protein is CSVAKLAVKETQYF. The nucleotide sequence is TGCAGCGTCGCTAAACTAGCGGTCAAAGAGACCCAGTACTTC. Supplemented by the reference TRBV29-1 and TRBJ2-5 proteins around the CDR3, the complete variable domain is SAVISQKPSRDICQRGTSLTIQCQVDSQVTMMFWYRQQPGQSLTLIATANQGSEATYESGFVIDKFPISRPNLTFSTLTVSNMSPEDSSIYLCSVAKLAVKETQYFGPGTRLLVL.